This is a list of T cell receptor beta chains from one sample in a study of control samples from healthy donors and cancer patients. Only in-frame clones appear in the TCRdb table, and some are missing; sequencing was by immunoSEQ multiplex PCR. The sample yields some 130,000 clones, roughly 90% seen once. The sample consisted of blood. The receptors derive from a woman in her forties or fifties in good health. Each CDR3 is given with its conserved first and last residue. Each record gives: J gene, clone size, D gene, V gene, CDR3 DNA, CDR3 protein. D genes are given only for firm matches. Expanded clones get a size class; other rows say once, few or many, or leave the size out.

TRBJ2-7	.	TRBD1	TRBV4-1	TGCGCCAGCAGCCACCGTTGGGACAGGGGATACGAGCAGTACTTC	CASSHRWDRGYEQYF
TRBJ2-1	.	.	TRBV6-4	TGTGCCAGCAGTGACCCCCCAAGTTACAATGAGCAGTTCTTC	CASSDPPSYNEQFF
TRBJ2-1	few	TRBD2	TRBV28	TGTGCCAGCAGTGCCCCCGGACCCAGGTCCGGCCGGGAGCGGGAATACAATGAGCAGTTCTTC	CASSAPGPRSGREREYNEQFF
TRBJ1-4	.	.	TRBV19	TGTGCCAGTCAAATTCGGCCAAATGAAAAACTGTTTTTT	CASQIRPNEKLFF
TRBJ1-5	.	.	TRBV2	TGTGCCAGCAGTCAGGCTGGAGGGGGGAGGCAGCCCCAGCATTTT	CASSQAGGGRQPQHF
TRBJ2-7	.	TRBD1	TRBV5-4	TGTGCCAGCAGCAGTCAAACAGGGGTTAAAGGCTACGAGCAGTACTTC	CASSSQTGVKGYEQYF
TRBJ2-1	.	.	TRBV5-1	TGCGCCAGCAGACCCCAAACTCAGGGCTACAATGAGCAGTTCTTC	CASRPQTQGYNEQFF
TRBJ2-1	.	TRBD2	TRBV7-8	TGTGCCAGCAGCTCCAGACTAGCGGGGGGCATCAATGAGCAGTTCTTC	CASSSRLAGGINEQFF
TRBJ2-7	few	.	TRBV7-2	TGTGCCAGCAGCTTAGGCCCCAGGGGCGCTCCAAACGAGCAGTACTTC	CASSLGPRGAPNEQYF
TRBJ1-5	.	.	TRBV19	TGTGCCAGTACCGCGGACAGTTCATATCAGCCCCAGCATTTT	CASTADSSYQPQHF
TRBJ2-7	once	.	TRBV6-6	TGTGCCAGCAGTCGAACAGGCTACGAGCAGTACTTC	CASSRTGYEQYF
TRBJ1-3	.	.	TRBV18	TGTGCCAGCTCACCACCGGCAGGGCAAGGAAACACCATATATTTT	CASSPPAGQGNTIYF
TRBJ1-5	.	.	TRBV19	TGTGCCAGTAGCGCAACCGGGGGGCTTTTTCATCAGCCCCAGCATTTT	CASSATGGLFHQPQHF
TRBJ1-4	once	.	TRBV6-1	TGTGCCAGCAGTGAAAGGCAGGGATTTAATGAAAAACTGTTTTTT	CASSERQGFNEKLFF
TRBJ1-6	.	.	TRBV19	TGTGCCAGTAGCACAGGATTTGCTGGATCACCCCTCCACTTT	CASSTGFAGSPLHF
TRBJ1-2	.	.	TRBV5-6	TGTGCCAGCAGCTTGGCAGCCACTAACTATGGCTACACCTTC	CASSLAATNYGYTF
TRBJ1-2	.	TRBD1	TRBV5-1	TGCGCCAGCAGCTTAGGGGACAGGGCCTATGGCTACACCTTC	CASSLGDRAYGYTF
TRBJ2-6	.	.	TRBV29-1	TGCAGCGTTCGGGTTGGGGGACTTGGGGCCAACGTCCTGACTTTC	CSVRVGGLGANVLTF
TRBJ2-7	.	.	TRBV3-1/TRBV3-2	TGTGCCAGCAGCCAACAGGGGTCGGGGAAGGGCGAGCAGTACTTC	CASSQQGSGKGEQYF
TRBJ1-2	.	.	TRBV10-3	TGTGCCACAGAGGACGGGGACTATGGCTACACCTTC	CATEDGDYGYTF
TRBJ1-1	.	TRBD1	TRBV11-2	TGTGCCAGCAGCTTAAGGGGACAGACGAACACTGAAGCTTTCTTT	CASSLRGQTNTEAFF
TRBJ1-5	.	TRBD1	TRBV3-1/TRBV3-2	TGTGCCAGCAGCTACACCCAGGACAGGGGGAGAGGGCAGCCCCAGCATTTT	CASSYTQDRGRGQPQHF
TRBJ1-2	.	TRBD1	TRBV29-1	TGCAGCGTTGAGGGGACAGGAGCCTATGGCTACACCTTC	CSVEGTGAYGYTF
TRBJ1-5	.	TRBD1	TRBV19	TGTGCCAGTAGCACGACAGGGGTCAATCAGCCCCAGCATTTT	CASSTTGVNQPQHF
TRBJ2-7	.	.	TRBV5-1	TGCGCCAGCAGCTTCCAGGGCCTCTCCCACGAGCAGTACTTC	CASSFQGLSHEQYF
TRBJ2-7	once	TRBD2	TRBV5-4	TGTGCCAGCAGCGTAACTAGCGGGAGTTACGAGCAGTACTTC	CASSVTSGSYEQYF
TRBJ2-1	.	.	TRBV12-3/TRBV12-4	TGTGCCAGCAGTTCGACAGCGCTTGAGCAGTTCTTC	CASSSTALEQFF
TRBJ2-7	.	.	TRBV25-1	TGTGCCAGCAGTGAACCCCTTAGCAGGGGGGGAAACGAGCAGTACTTC	CASSEPLSRGGNEQYF
TRBJ2-5	once	TRBD1	TRBV5-1	TGCGCCAGCAGCATCGCGACAGGGGGTGCAGAGACCCAGTACTTC	CASSIATGGAETQYF
TRBJ2-4	.	.	TRBV19	TGTGCCAGTAGTATAGTAGGTGGGACATCGGGCATTCAGTACTTC	CASSIVGGTSGIQYF
TRBJ1-4	.	.	TRBV13	TGTGCCAGCAGCCTTGGGTTGGGGACTAATGAAAAACTGTTTTTT	CASSLGLGTNEKLFF
TRBJ2-1	.	.	TRBV11-1	TGTGCCAGCAGCTTAGTCGGGGGGACAGGTATGAATGAGCAGTTCTTC	CASSLVGGTGMNEQFF
TRBJ1-2	.	.	TRBV5-6	TGTGCCAGCAGCTTTGCCGCTAACTATGGCTACACCTTC	CASSFAANYGYTF
TRBJ2-3	once	TRBD1	TRBV30	TGTGCCTGGAACAGGGGGTTACGGACAGATACGCAGTATTTT	CAWNRGLRTDTQYF
TRBJ1-2	.	.	TRBV5-1	TGCGCCAGCAGCTCCCAGGGTTGGGGTAACTATGGCTACACCTTC	CASSSQGWGNYGYTF
TRBJ2-5	once	.	TRBV2	TGTGCCAGCAGAAATGGAGGGACGGAGACCCAGTACTTC	CASRNGGTETQYF
TRBJ1-2	.	.	TRBV19	TGTGCCAGTAGCCCCATGATTGATACCGTCGTGGGCTACACCTTC	CASSPMIDTVVGYTF
TRBJ2-1	.	.	TRBV4-2	TGTGCCAGCAGCCAAGTATTAGGGGATGAGCAGTTCTTC	CASSQVLGDEQFF